The rows below give T cell receptor beta chains drawn from one sample of a study of tumor and adjacent non-tumor tissue in lung cancer. TCRdb reprocessed the multiplex PCR reads with MiXCR, giving one entry per CDR3 protein. There are fewer than 85,000 distinct CDR3 sequences in the sample; under 85% occur only once, and about 12% lies in the top ten. Sequenced: lung tumor tissue. Receptors originate from a woman aged 45 to 65 with non-small cell lung cancer. Each CDR3 is given with its conserved first and last residue. The order of the fields is J gene, clone size, D gene, V gene, CDR3 DNA, CDR3 protein. D genes are given only for firm matches. Size is omitted from some rows. Given values are once, few, many or a class for expanded clones.

>TRBJ1-1|medium-sized|NA|TRBV6-5
TGTGCCAGCAGTTACTCGAGGGGTTCGATGAACACTGAAGCTTTCTTT
CASSYSRGSMNTEAFF
>TRBJ2-7|NA|NA|TRBV20-1
TGCACTGCTAGGGGGGAGAGAACCGAGCAGTACTTC
CTARGERTEQYF
>TRBJ2-7|NA|NA|TRBV29-1
TGCAGCGCTCTACCGATAGCCTCCTGCGAGCAGTACTTC
CSALPIASCEQYF
>TRBJ1-4|NA|TRBD1|TRBV4-2
TGTATCAGCAGCCAGCGACAGGGTGAAAAACTGTTTTTT
CISSQRQGEKLFF
>TRBJ1-5|NA|NA|TRBV6-1
TGTGCCAGCAATGAAAGGGTCTCCGGGGAGGACCAGCCCCAGCATTTT
CASNERVSGEDQPQHF
>TRBJ2-7|NA|NA|TRBV5-6
TGTGCCAGGAGCTTCTCGGGACTCTCTTACGAGCAGTACTTC
CARSFSGLSYEQYF
>TRBJ2-3|few|TRBD2|TRBV7-3
TGTGCCAGCAGCGGGCTAGCGGGAGCTGATACGCAGTATTTT
CASSGLAGADTQYF
>TRBJ2-5|NA|NA|TRBV12-3/TRBV12-4
TGTGACAGCAGCACGGGTATCGGAGAGACCCAGTACTTC
CDSSTGIGETQYF
>TRBJ2-2|NA|NA|TRBV4-1
TGCACCAGCCGCATGGGTAGGAACACCGGAGAGCTGTTTTTT
CTSRMGRNTGELFF
>TRBJ1-5|once|NA|TRBV4-1
TGCGCCAGCAGCCAAGAAGCTTTCCCCACGAGCTTGCTTTATAGCAATCAACTTCAGCATTTT
CASSQEAFPTSLLYSNQLQHF
>TRBJ2-1|many|TRBD2|TRBV6-4
TGTGCCAGCAGTGACTCGAATAGCGGGTTCAATGAGCAGTTCTTC
CASSDSNSGFNEQFF
>TRBJ2-1|many|TRBD1|TRBV7-8
TGTGCCAGCAGCTTAGCGATGGGGACAGGGCCCTACAATGAGCAGTTCTTC
CASSLAMGTGPYNEQFF
>TRBJ2-2|once|NA|TRBV10-3
TGTGTTATTCCTTCCGGATTAGCGGAAAACACCGGGGAGCTGTTTTTT
CVIPSGLAENTGELFF
>TRBJ2-2|NA|TRBD2|TRBV6-2/TRBV6-3
TGTGTCAGCAATTACAGCGGGGAAGGCGGGGAGCTGTTTTTC
CVSNYSGEGGELFF
>TRBJ1-6|NA|NA|TRBV7-9
TGTGCCAGCAACATACAGGGATCTGATAATCCACCCCTCCACTTT
CASNIQGSDNPPLHF
>TRBJ2-6|NA|NA|TRBV6-1
TGTGCCGACGGTGGGGGACCTAGTGGGGCCAACGTCCTGACTTTC
CADGGGPSGANVLTF
>TRBJ1-2|NA|NA|TRBV5-1
TGCGCCAGCAGCTCTCGACAGTGTGAAGACTATGGCTACACCTTC
CASSSRQCEDYGYTF
>TRBJ1-2|NA|NA|TRBV5-6
TGTGCCAGCAGTAATTCCGGCTGTAATCCGTATGGCTACACCTTC
CASSNSGCNPYGYTF
>TRBJ2-1|NA|NA|TRBV4-1
TGCGCCAGCAGCCAACCCATTAGCGGAGGGGCTAAGCAGTCCTTC
CASSQPISGGAKQSF
>TRBJ2-1|NA|NA|TRBV4-1
TGCGCCAGCGGCCAAGAACCCGTGGAGCGCGGAGAGCAGTTCTTC
CASGQEPVERGEQFF
>TRBJ2-5|NA|TRBD1|TRBV29-1
TGCAGCGTCGGAGGTATGACAGGGGGTGCAGAGACCCAGTACTTC
CSVGGMTGGAETQYF
>TRBJ1-2|NA|NA|TRBV10-3
TGTGCCATCACTGAGTCGAAGACAACCTATGGCTACACCTTC
CAITESKTTYGYTF
>TRBJ1-4|NA|NA|TRBV11-2
TGTGCCAGTAGCTTGGCAGGGATTAATGTAAAACTGTTTTTT
CASSLAGINVKLFF
>TRBJ1-6|NA|NA|TRBV28
TGTGTCAGCAAGTCAGGGAGGGCGAATTCACCCCTCCACTTT
CVSKSGRANSPLHF
>TRBJ1-5|few|TRBD1|TRBV29-1
TGCAGCGTAGCTGACAGGGAAATCAATCAGCCACAGCATTTT
CSVADREINQPQHF
>TRBJ2-3|NA|NA|TRBV6-2/TRBV6-3
TGTGCCAGCAGTTACTCGAGAGTGAGGTCTATTCGAAGTACAGATACGCAGTATTTT
CASSYSRVRSIRSTDTQYF
>TRBJ1-1|many|NA|TRBV6-1
TGTGCCAGCGGGGGCTTTCTGAACACTGAAGCTTTCTTT
CASGGFLNTEAFF
>TRBJ2-1|NA|TRBD2|TRBV11-2
TGTGCCAGAAGCTTAGAAGCTAGCGGGAGGGTTAAGCAGTTCTTC
CARSLEASGRVKQFF
>TRBJ2-3|NA|TRBD2|TRBV4-1
TGTGCCAGCAGCCAGAGGGCGGGAGCTGATACGCACTATTTT
CASSQRAGADTHYF
>TRBJ2-7|NA|NA|TRBV6-5
TGTGCCAGCAGTTGCAACGGGATAGCCTACGAGCAGTACTTC
CASSCNGIAYEQYF
>TRBJ2-1|once|TRBD2|TRBV5-1
TGCACCAACAGCCAGAGCGGGACGGCGTTGGGTAAGCAGTTCTTC
CTNSQSGTALGKQFF
>TRBJ2-1|NA|NA|TRBV11-2
TGTGCCGAAGGGGAGGTAGGGCCGCGCGACCAGTCCTTC
CAEGEVGPRDQSF
>TRBJ1-5|NA|NA|TRBV6-1
TGTGCCATCAGATTGACAGGAGAGGGTACCAATCAGCCCCAGCATTTT
CAIRLTGEGTNQPQHF
>TRBJ2-7|many|NA|TRBV20-1
TGCAGTGCCGGTAGGGGGAACTCCTACGAGCAGTACTTC
CSAGRGNSYEQYF
>TRBJ2-1|NA|NA|TRBV12-3/TRBV12-4
TGTGCCAGCAATCCTCCAACCTACGAGTACAATGAGCAGTTCTTC
CASNPPTYEYNEQFF
>TRBJ2-2|NA|NA|TRBV7-8
TGTGCCAGCACACCCAGAACGTTAGGCACCGGGGAGCTGTTTTTT
CASTPRTLGTGELFF
>TRBJ2-1|NA|NA|TRBV11-1
TGTGCCAGCACAGGGGTGACTGAGCAGTTCTTC
CASTGVTEQFF
>TRBJ2-1|NA|NA|TRBV5-5
TGTGCCAGCAGCTTGATCGAAGGTTCCCTCATTGAGCAGTTCTTC
CASSLIEGSLIEQFF
>TRBJ2-7|NA|NA|TRBV7-9
TGTGTCAGCAGCTTTCTTGACGAGCAGTACTTC
CVSSFLDEQYF
>TRBJ2-1|NA|TRBD2|TRBV4-1
TGCACCAGCAACCGAGGTGGGAGGGACAATGAGCAGTTCTTC
CTSNRGGRDNEQFF
>TRBJ2-7|NA|NA|TRBV14
TGTGCCAGCAGTCAAGGGAGGACTGGGGAGCAGTACTTC
CASSQGRTGEQYF
>TRBJ2-3|NA|TRBD1|TRBV6-5
TGTGCCACTCAAGGGGGCACATATACGCAGTATTTT
CATQGGTYTQYF
>TRBJ2-2|few|NA|TRBV29-1
TGCAGCGCATTGGGACCTGCGAACACCGAGGAACTGTTTTTT
CSALGPANTEELFF
>TRBJ2-7|NA|TRBD2|TRBV20-1
TGCAGTGCCTTTCTCTCTAGCGGGAGGGCCTACAAGCAGTACTTC
CSAFLSSGRAYKQYF
>TRBJ2-7|NA|TRBD1|TRBV10-1
TGCGCCAGGATTGAGACCGGGACAGGGGGCGAGCAGTACTTC
CARIETGTGGEQYF
>TRBJ2-1|many|TRBD2|TRBV29-1
TGCAGCGTTGAAGGTGGGACTAGTCACGGGTACAATGAGCAGTTCTTC
CSVEGGTSHGYNEQFF
>TRBJ2-1|NA|NA|TRBV5-1
TGCGCCAGCAACTTGGACGAGGAGTCCTACAATGAGCAGTTCTTC
CASNLDEESYNEQFF
>TRBJ1-2|NA|NA|TRBV6-2/TRBV6-3
TGTGCCAGCCGTTGGACGGATGCTAACTATGGCTACACCTTC
CASRWTDANYGYTF
>TRBJ2-7|many|NA|TRBV5-4
TGTGCCAGCAGCTTGGACAGGGATAGCTCCTACGAGCAGTACTTC
CASSLDRDSSYEQYF
>TRBJ2-5|many|NA|TRBV30
TGTGCCTGGAGTATACCAGCCGGGGCAGGAGAGACCCAGTACTTC
CAWSIPAGAGETQYF
>TRBJ1-2|NA|NA|TRBV11-2
TGTGCCAGTAGCTTACTTAGGGGCGGGGATTCAGCCACCTTC
CASSLLRGGDSATF
>TRBJ1-2|NA|TRBD1|TRBV4-1
TGCGTCAGCAGCCAACCCGGGACAGGGGAGGACGTCTATGACTACACCTTC
CVSSQPGTGEDVYDYTF
>TRBJ2-7|NA|NA|TRBV6-5
TGTGCCAGCAGCTACTCGCCCTACGAGCAGTACTTC
CASSYSPYEQYF
>TRBJ2-3|NA|NA|TRBV6-2/TRBV6-3
TGTGCCAGTAGCTATAGCGGTGTCATAGATATGCAGTATTTT
CASSYSGVIDMQYF